The TCR beta chain under discussion was sequenced for a study of blood T cell repertoires in COVID-19 (dated by TCRdb to 2019 to 2021). With regard to the full study: The collaborator samples originated in the United States, Italy and Spain and spanned the acute and convalescent phases of COVID-19. The samples were drawn from the first 160 participants of the ongoing ImmuneRACE study and from 1,254 subjects provided by 6 global collaborators. The material from the prospective study consisted of cDNA or gDNA derived from T cells, B-cell-depleted T cells, or PBMCs. The repertoires were released in a freely available public database meant as a resource for research on the immune response to SARS-CoV-2. Subjects who had been exposed to COVID-19, were actively infected with it, or had recovered from it provided the deeply sampled blood TCRbeta repertoires that made up the dataset. A de-identified subject ID, COVID-19 status, age in years and sex were almost always included in the sample metadata. Where available, HLA class I and class II types were taken from metadata supplied by the sample provider and were not determined by assay-based typing.

From V the trimming removes 4 bases and from J it removes 3 bases, while the gene matches leave 6 bases of the junction unaccounted for. CDR1 and CDR2, looked up from the germline V gene (reference sequence), are LGHDT and YNNKEL. The CDR3 goes from the cysteine to the phenylalanine over 14 residues. The entry retains the CDR3 DNA only, 42 bases that are in frame from base 1. In regard to this clone: No antigen is known for it. Within one base of it there is no much larger clone, and no base qualities were kept.

Whole blood was collected in K2EDTA tubes by collaborating institutions according to the institutions' own protocols. For TCRbeta analysis, collaborator samples were shipped as frozen whole blood, as isolated PBMCs, or as DNA extracted from either sample type. Broad study findings and their caveats: The amount of clinical and demographic metadata varied by source and participant and was provided uncurated.

TCRbeta CDR3 regions were amplified from genomic DNA by means of the immunoSEQ Assay, a bias-controlled multiplex PCR. From the authors' description of their analysis: Nucleated cell counts per sample were estimated from amplification of reference gene primers within the assay. To quantify the absolute abundance of each unique TCRbeta CDR3 rearrangement, sequence reads were collapsed and filtered. For each sample, productive Simpson clonality was calculated by taking the square root of Simpson's diversity index across productive rearrangements. TCRdb took this table from immuneACCESS and kept in-frame rearrangements with V and J called. Such tables lack part of the clones; where checked against another copy, unresolved V genes explain under half of the gap, and the rest is unexplained. V and J calls and clone size are copied from that table; D and trimming were computed from the DNA. This sample comprises about 14,000 clones, roughly 85% of them detected only once. The ten largest clones capture about 18% of the sample.

This chain is built from TRBV3-1 (or the pseudogene TRBV3-2) and TRBJ2-7, and 7 junction bases match TRBD1. Material: peripheral blood. This TCR was recovered from a human donor with active COVID-19. The donor label of this sample is uncertain. The CDR3 amino acid sequence is: CASSRGTAGYEQYF. The nucleotides read TGTGCCAGCAGCCGGGGGACAGCAGGCTACGAGCAGTACTTC.